A single sample gave rise to the 32 T cell receptor beta chains below, sequenced in a study of shared clonotypes between healthy human individuals. Using immunoSEQ multiplex PCR, the repertoire was profiled, and TCRdb retains in-frame clones only, with some absent. The sample contains hundreds of thousands of clones, less than 98% of which appear only once. Sequencing input: naive CD4+ T cells sorted from blood. Specified subset: CD45RA+ positively selected. Receptors originate from a woman aged 30 to 39 in good health.

This clone was recorded only once. This chain joins TRBV7-9 and TRBJ1-1; possibly TRBD1 for D (5 bases). V lost 4 bases, J lost 11 bases, and 14 bases lay in between. Germline CDR1 SEHNR, CDR2 FQNEAQ (reference sequence). The CDR3 sequence is 12 residues long. CDR3 residues: CASSSSTWGAFF. The CDR3 DNA reads TGTGCCAGCAGCTCCTCGACCTGGGGGGCTTTCTTT.

CDR3 amino acids: CASSLSRGAGNTIYF. The CDR3 DNA sequence: TGCGCCAGCAGCTTGTCGCGCGGGGCTGGAAACACCATATATTTT. V usage is TRBV5-1 and J usage is TRBJ1-3; D unclear. Germline V gene data show CDR1 as SGHRS and CDR2 as YFSETQ. The CDR3 runs 15 residues. V lost 1 base to trimming and J lost 2 bases, with 10 bases between them.

The V gene is TRBV7-9, the J gene TRBJ2-1, with 13 bases that match TRBD2. Germline V CDR1 and CDR2: SEHNR, FQNEAQ (reference sequence). Trimming took 5 bases from V and 4 from J; bases not matched to a gene: 8. The CDR3 is made up of 17 amino acids. In DNA, the CDR3 is TGTGCCAGCAGCCGAGGACTAGCGGGAGCTTGGTACAATGAGCAGTTCTTC. It encodes CASSRGLAGAWYNEQFF.

This rearrangement joins TRBV27 to TRBJ2-3; D is possibly TRBD2 (6 bases). Germline CDR1 MNHEY, CDR2 SMNVEV (reference sequence). The length of the CDR3 is 15 residues. Deletions cut 7 bases from V and 6 bases from J, with 20 bases between. This CDR3 is CASKLGKLAGDTQYF. The CDR3 nucleotides read TGTGCCAGCAAATTGGGTAAACTAGCAGGGGATACGCAGTATTTT.

This clone occurred once. The V gene is TRBV21-1, the J gene TRBJ2-5. The end of the DNA is better explained by TRBJ2-7, so the J call may be wrong. TRBV21-1 is listed as a pseudogene. This CDR3 region has 15 residues. In DNA form, the CDR3 reads TGTGCCAGCAGCAAATGTGACATTAGCTCCTACGAGCAGTACTTC. Amino acids: CASSKCDISSYEQYF.

The chain carries TRBV11-2 and TRBJ1-1; 7 nucleotides align to TRBD1. Losses at the gene ends were 5 bases for V and 7 bases for J; bases not matched to a gene: 16. This CDR3 region has 16 residues. Germline-derived CDR1 and CDR2 are SGHAT and FQNNGV. CDR3 nucleotides: TGTGCCAGCAGCCCTTATAAGACCCCAGGGGGGGTTGAAGCTTTCTTT. Its protein product is CASSPYKTPGGVEAFF.

Of note for this clone: Other DNA sequences of this sample code for an identical CDR3. The J gene is TRBJ1-5, the V gene TRBV5-1; 9 nucleotides align to TRBD1. Germline values: CDR1 SGHRS, CDR2 YFSETQ. The V and J ends lost 4 bases and 5 bases, in that order; junction bases with no gene match: 4. This CDR3 has 14 residues. The CDR3 sequence: CASSPGQGDQPQHF. The CDR3, as DNA: TGCGCCAGCAGCCCGGGACAGGGCGATCAGCCCCAGCATTTT.

This chain connects TRBV7-3 to TRBJ2-2; D is undetermined. There are 16 residues in the CDR3. The germline V gene encodes CDR1 SGHTA and CDR2 FQGTGA. The V end was cut by 5 bases, the J end by 4 bases, with 17 bases between. CDR3 DNA: TGTGCCAGCAGCCAAGGATCGGGCAGGAGCACCGGGGAGCTGTTTTTT. It is translated as CASSQGSGRSTGELFF. Using reference TRBV7-3 and TRBJ2-2 for the parts outside the CDR3, the full variable domain is GAGVSQTPSNKVTEKGKYVELRCDPISGHTALYWYRQSLGQGPEFLIYFQGTGAADDSGLPNDRFFAVRPEGSVSTLKIQRTERGDSAVYLCASSQGSGRSTGELFFGEGSRLTVL.

V is TRBV7-9 and J is TRBJ1-3, with a possible D match to TRBD1 (5 bases). The germline gives CDR1 SEHNR, CDR2 FQNEAQ (reference sequence). V was cut by 5 bases and J by 4 bases, with 18 bases left in between. The CDR3 covers 16 residues. CDR3 region: CASSVRQGISGNTIYF. The DNA for the CDR3 is TGTGCCAGCAGCGTGAGGCAGGGTATCTCCGGAAACACCATATATTTT.

This clone has just one count. V gene TRBV7-2 combines with J gene TRBJ2-1; D might be TRBD2 (5 bases). V was pared by 4 bases and J by 10 bases, with 14 bases between. CDR3 size: 13 residues. CDR1 SGHTA and CDR2 FQGNSA come from the germline V gene. The CDR3 nucleotides are TGTGCCAGCAGCTGGGAGCTGGCCAGGGAGCAGTTCTTC. Translation: CASSWELAREQFF.

The chain uses TRBV6-5 and TRBJ1-1; D is undetermined. Trimming stripped 2 bases from V and 1 base from J, with 5 bases between. The CDR3 consists of 13 residues. Germline V gene sequence: CDR1 MNHEY, CDR2 SVGAGI. The DNA of the CDR3 is TGTGCCAGCAGTTACGGGGAGAACACTGAAGCTTTCTTT. Its protein product is CASSYGENTEAFF.

The chain uses TRBV5-4 and TRBJ2-7, with 7 nucleotides matching TRBD1. CDR1 and CDR2 (germline): SGHNT, YYREEE (reference sequence). This CDR3 has 13 residues. V shed 4 bases, J shed 2 bases, and the junction held 3 bases outside the gene matches. The CDR3 DNA reads TGTGCCAGCAGCGTGGGACAGACCTACGAGCAGTACTTC. Translation gives CASSVGQTYEQYF.

This clone was counted a single time. V gene TRBV2 combines with J gene TRBJ2-7, with 9 nucleotides matching TRBD1. Trimming took 11 bases from V and 7 from J; bases not matched to a gene: 15. This CDR3 contains 14 residues. Germline values: CDR1 SNHLY, CDR2 FYNNEI. In nucleotides, the CDR3 is TGTGCCTTTAAATCCGGGACAGGGCTCTTGGAGCAGTACTTC. As protein: CAFKSGTGLLEQYF.

The genes are TRBV6-6 and TRBJ2-7; the match to TRBD2 covers 7 bases. This CDR3 has 15 residues. Germline CDR1 reads MNHNY; CDR2 reads SVGAGI (reference sequence). The V gene end was trimmed by 3 bases and the J gene end by 7 bases; junction bases not matched to a gene: 12. The CDR3: CASSYSSSGVWEQYF. CDR3 coding DNA: TGTGCCAGCAGTTATAGTTCTAGCGGCGTCTGGGAGCAGTACTTC.

The CDR3 bases are TGCGCCAGCACCCCTCGGGACAGGGGGCTTCAGCCCCAGCATTTT. Its translation: CASTPRDRGLQPQHF. The gene calls are TRBV10-2 and TRBJ1-5; TRBD1 aligns across 12 bases. Germline V CDR1 and CDR2: WSHSY, SAAADI. The CDR3 is 15 residues long. V was clipped by 7 bases and J by 6 bases; unmatched bases: 7.

The chain recombines TRBV6-9 with TRBJ2-1, with 9 bases identical to TRBD2. Trimming removed 3 bases from V and 5 bases from J; junction bases left unmatched: 8. CDR1 and CDR2 from the germline V gene are MNHGY and SVAAGI. The CDR3 length is 16 residues. For the CDR3, the DNA is TGTGCCAGCAGTTACTCGACTAGCGGACACCACAATGAGCAGTTCTTC. This translates into CASSYSTSGHHNEQFF.

A word on this clone: The sample carries other DNA sequences with the same CDR3. The chain links TRBV11-2 to TRBJ1-1, with D hard to call. CDR3 length: 13 residues. V lost 2 bases and J lost 1, with 5 bases in between. Germline V gives CDR1 SGHAT, CDR2 FQNNGV. CDR3 sequence: CASSLTENTEAFF. CDR3 DNA: TGTGCCAGCAGCTTAACTGAGAACACTGAAGCTTTCTTT. Full variable domain (rest looked up from reference TRBV11-2 and TRBJ1-1): EAGVAQSPRYKIIEKRQSVAFWCNPISGHATLYWYQQILGQGPKLLIQFQNNGVVDDSQLPKDRFSAERLKGVDSTLKIQPAKLEDSAVYLCASSLTENTEAFFGQGTRLTVV.

The rearrangement joins TRBV7-3 to TRBJ1-3; D ambiguous. V was clipped by 5 bases and J by 3 bases, with 8 bases between them. Germline values: CDR1 SGHTA, CDR2 FQGTGA. The CDR3 length is 13 residues. CDR3 bases: TGTGCCAGCAGCCCGAACCTTGGAAACACCATATATTTT. It codes for CASSPNLGNTIYF.

The chain uses TRBV28 and TRBJ1-3; D is ambiguous. V lost 6 bases, J lost 0 bases, and 12 bases lay in between. CDR1 and CDR2 (germline): MDHEN, SYDVKM. The CDR3 totals 15 residues. The chain's CDR3 is CASRSSRSSGNTIYF. The CDR3 nucleotides read TGTGCCAGCAGATCCTCCAGGAGCTCTGGAAACACCATATATTTT.

This chain uses TRBV28 with TRBJ1-1; D not certain. The CDR3 runs 13 residues. Germline V gene lookup returns CDR1 MDHEN and CDR2 SYDVKM. V lost 10 bases to trimming and J lost 1 base, with 13 bases between them. The CDR3 sequence is CATLRPSNTEAFF. The DNA for the CDR3 is TGTGCCACCTTAAGACCCTCGAACACTGAAGCTTTCTTT.

The chain recombines TRBV7-3 with TRBJ2-1, with 7 bases fitting TRBD2. CDR3 length: 16 residues. V lost 5 bases, J lost 3 bases, and 10 bases stayed unmatched. Germline values: CDR1 SGHTA, CDR2 FQGTGA. The CDR3 loop reads CASSEWGGASYNEQFF. The CDR3 DNA follows: TGTGCCAGCAGCGAGTGGGGAGGGGCGAGCTACAATGAGCAGTTCTTC.

The chain joins TRBV9 to TRBJ2-3; 11 bases line up with TRBD2. The germline CDR1 and CDR2 sequences are SGDLS and YYNGEE. V trimming: 4 bases; J trimming: 3 bases; junction bases outside the gene matches: 4. This CDR3 comprises 15 residues. CDR3 residues: CASSKTSGSTDTQYF. The DNA of the CDR3 is TGTGCCAGCAGCAAAACTAGCGGGAGTACAGATACGCAGTATTTT.

This clone was seen just once. At one of its ends the junction is not consistent with the germline gene, which may arise from a read error. The chain joins TRBV7-2 to TRBJ2-5; TRBD2 agrees at 7 bases. The J call is doubtful: the DNA matches TRBJ2-7 better. CDR3 length: 15 amino acids. CDR1 is SGHTA, CDR2 FQGNSA, per germline. The CDR3 bases are TGTGCCAGCAGCCTAGCGAGCGGGGCTTCCTACGAGCAGTACTTC. Its translation: CASSLASGASYEQYF.

The chain recombines TRBV6-5 with TRBJ2-3, with D perhaps TRBD2 (5 bases). Germline V gene data show CDR1 as MNHEY and CDR2 as SVGAGI. Trimming took off 2 bases at V and 1 base at J, with 10 bases between the two ends. CDR3 size: 15 residues. CDR3 sequence reads: CASSYTRSGTDTQYF. For the CDR3, the DNA is TGTGCCAGCAGTTACACTAGATCGGGCACAGATACGCAGTATTTT.

This rearrangement joins TRBV5-1 to TRBJ2-1; 14 bases fit TRBD2. CDR3 length equals 17 residues. V trimming: 0 bases; J trimming: 5 bases; junction bases outside the gene matches: 4. CDR1 and CDR2 from the germline V gene are SGHRS and YFSETQ. The CDR3 loop is CASSLVPGLAGDNEQFF. The CDR3, as DNA: TGCGCCAGCAGCTTGGTTCCGGGACTAGCGGGAGACAATGAGCAGTTCTTC.

The chain recombines TRBV18 with TRBJ2-5, with D maybe TRBD2 (6 bases). The V gene lost 1 base and the J gene lost 4 bases, with 10 bases spanning the gap. Germline CDR1 KGHSH, CDR2 LQKENI. This CDR3 contains 14 residues. Here the CDR3 DNA reads TGTGCCAGCTCACCACAGGGAGGTGGAGAGACCCAGTACTTC. It is translated as CASSPQGGGETQYF.

This chain connects TRBV23-1 to TRBJ1-2, with TRBD1 identical over 9 bases. TRBV23-1 is an open reading frame whose function is uncertain. The trim removed 6 bases at V and 4 bases at J, leaving 6 bases unmatched. This CDR3 has 14 residues. This CDR3 is CASRRDRDSYGYTF. CDR3 in DNA: TGCGCCAGCAGACGGGACAGGGATTCCTATGGCTACACCTTC.

V gene TRBV4-1 combines with J gene TRBJ2-7, with TRBD2 as a possible D gene (7 bases). CDR1 is MGHRA and CDR2 is YSYEKL in the germline V gene. V was clipped by 1 base and J by 7 bases, with 17 bases between them. The CDR3 sequence is 15 residues long. CDR3 bases: TGCGCCAGCAGCCAAGTAGGGGGAGGGAGGCTGGAGCAGTACTTC. Translation gives CASSQVGGGRLEQYF.

The chain carries TRBV7-9 and TRBJ1-4; 7 bases match TRBD1. The CDR3 runs 15 residues. Germline trimming cut 5 bases from V and 5 bases from J; bases unmatched to any gene: 8. The germline CDR1 and CDR2 sequences are SEHNR and FQNEAQ (reference sequence). The CDR3 loop reads CASSTTGQRNEKLFF. CDR3 nucleotide sequence: TGTGCCAGCAGCACCACGGGACAGAGAAATGAAAAACTGTTTTTT.

The rearrangement uses TRBV28 and TRBJ1-3; 8 positions match TRBD1. The ends lost 8 bases at V and 1 base at J; junction bases unmatched: 10. In germline, CDR1 is MDHEN, CDR2 SYDVKM. The CDR3 is 16 amino acids. The CDR3 DNA is TGTGCCAGCGCCTCTGACAGGGGATTGTCTGGAAACACCATATATTTT. Residues: CASASDRGLSGNTIYF.

The chain employs TRBV28 and TRBJ2-7; the D is unclear. CDR1 MDHEN and CDR2 SYDVKM come from the germline V gene. The CDR3 length is 12 residues. Trimming cost V 6 bases and J 5 bases, with 11 bases left between them. The CDR3 sequence: CASSKVTDEQYF. The CDR3, as DNA: TGTGCCAGCAGCAAAGTGACCGACGAGCAGTACTTC.

V and J are TRBV10-3 and TRBJ1-5; no clear D. Germline V gives CDR1 ENHRY, CDR2 SYGVKD. The CDR3 runs to 14 residues. V was shortened by 2 bases and J by 8 bases, with 13 bases between the two germline ends. The CDR3 is CAISENIGVKPQHF. In DNA form, the CDR3 reads TGTGCCATCAGTGAGAACATTGGGGTTAAGCCCCAGCATTTT.